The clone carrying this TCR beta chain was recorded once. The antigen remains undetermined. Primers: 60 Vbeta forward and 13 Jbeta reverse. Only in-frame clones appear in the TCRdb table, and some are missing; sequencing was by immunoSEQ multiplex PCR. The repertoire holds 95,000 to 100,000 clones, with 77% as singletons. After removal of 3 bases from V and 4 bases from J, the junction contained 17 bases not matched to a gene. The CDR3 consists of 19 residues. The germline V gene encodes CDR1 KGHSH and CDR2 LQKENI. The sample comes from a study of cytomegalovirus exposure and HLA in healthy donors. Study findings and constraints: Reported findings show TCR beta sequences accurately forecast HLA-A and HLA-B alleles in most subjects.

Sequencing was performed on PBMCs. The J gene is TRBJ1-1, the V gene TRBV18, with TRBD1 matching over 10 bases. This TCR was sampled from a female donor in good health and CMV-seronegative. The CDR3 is CASSPFQLRTGGLTTEAFF. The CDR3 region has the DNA TGTGCCAGCTCACCCTTTCAACTCAGGACAGGGGGTTTGACCACTGAAGCTTTCTTT. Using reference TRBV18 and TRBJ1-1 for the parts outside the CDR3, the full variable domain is NAGVMQNPRHLVRRRGQEARLRCSPMKGHSHVYWYRQLPEEGLKFMVYLQKENIIDESGMPKERFSAEFPKEGPSILRIQQVVRGDSAAYFCASSPFQLRTGGLTTEAFFGQGTRLTVV.